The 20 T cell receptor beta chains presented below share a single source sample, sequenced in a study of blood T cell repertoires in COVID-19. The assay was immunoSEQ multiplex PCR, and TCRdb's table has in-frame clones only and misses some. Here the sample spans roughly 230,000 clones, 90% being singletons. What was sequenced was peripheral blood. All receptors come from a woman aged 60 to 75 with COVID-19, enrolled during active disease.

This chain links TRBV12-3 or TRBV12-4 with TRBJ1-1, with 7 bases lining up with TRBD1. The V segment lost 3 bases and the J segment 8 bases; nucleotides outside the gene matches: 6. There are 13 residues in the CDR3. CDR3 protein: CASSFQVQGEAFF. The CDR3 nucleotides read TGTGCCAGCAGTTTCCAAGTACAGGGGGAAGCTTTCTTT.

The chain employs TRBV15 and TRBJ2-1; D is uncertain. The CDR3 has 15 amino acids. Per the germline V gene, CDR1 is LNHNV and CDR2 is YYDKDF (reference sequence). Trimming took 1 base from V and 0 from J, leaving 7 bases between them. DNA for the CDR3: TGTGCCACCAGCAGAGGGAGAGGCTCCTACAATGAGCAGTTCTTC. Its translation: CATSRGRGSYNEQFF.

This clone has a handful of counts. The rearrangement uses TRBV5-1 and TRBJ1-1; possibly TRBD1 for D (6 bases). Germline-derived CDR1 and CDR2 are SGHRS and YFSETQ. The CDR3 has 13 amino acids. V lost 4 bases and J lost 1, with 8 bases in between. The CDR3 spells CASSPGQNTEAFF. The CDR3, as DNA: TGCGCCAGCAGCCCGGGACAGAACACTGAAGCTTTCTTT.

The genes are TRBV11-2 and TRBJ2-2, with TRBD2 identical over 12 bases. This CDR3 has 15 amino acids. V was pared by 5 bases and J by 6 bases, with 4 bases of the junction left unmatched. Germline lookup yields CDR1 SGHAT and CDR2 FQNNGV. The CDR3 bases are TGTGCCAGCAGCCGACTAGCGGGGGAGGCCGGGGAGCTGTTTTTT. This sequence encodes CASSRLAGEAGELFF. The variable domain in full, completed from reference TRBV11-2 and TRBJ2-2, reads EAGVAQSPRYKIIEKRQSVAFWCNPISGHATLYWYQQILGQGPKLLIQFQNNGVVDDSQLPKDRFSAERLKGVDSTLKIQPAKLEDSAVYLCASSRLAGEAGELFFGEGSRLTVL.

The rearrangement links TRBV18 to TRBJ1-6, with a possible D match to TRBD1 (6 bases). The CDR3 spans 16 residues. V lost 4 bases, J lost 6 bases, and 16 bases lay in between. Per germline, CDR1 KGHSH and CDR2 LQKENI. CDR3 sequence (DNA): TGTGCCAGCTCACTCGGAAGACAGGCGTCTAATTCACCCCTCCACTTT. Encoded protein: CASSLGRQASNSPLHF.

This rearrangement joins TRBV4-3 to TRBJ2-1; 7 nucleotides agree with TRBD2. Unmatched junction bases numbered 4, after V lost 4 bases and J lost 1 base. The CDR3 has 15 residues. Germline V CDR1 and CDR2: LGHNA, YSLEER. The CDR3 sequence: CASSPTGGSYNEQFF. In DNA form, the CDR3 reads TGCGCCAGCAGCCCTACGGGGGGTTCCTACAATGAGCAGTTCTTC.

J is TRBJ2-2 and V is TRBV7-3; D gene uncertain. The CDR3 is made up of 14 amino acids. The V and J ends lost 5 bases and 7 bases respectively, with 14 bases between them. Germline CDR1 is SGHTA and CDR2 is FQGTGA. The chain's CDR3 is CASSPRITGGELFF. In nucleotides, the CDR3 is TGTGCCAGCAGCCCCCGGATAACGGGCGGGGAGCTGTTTTTT.

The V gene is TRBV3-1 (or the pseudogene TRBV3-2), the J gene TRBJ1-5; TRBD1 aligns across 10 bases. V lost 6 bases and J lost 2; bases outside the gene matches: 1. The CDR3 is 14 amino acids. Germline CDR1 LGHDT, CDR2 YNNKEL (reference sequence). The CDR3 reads CASRGQGGNQPQHF. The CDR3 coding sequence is TGTGCCAGCAGAGGACAGGGGGGCAATCAGCCCCAGCATTTT.

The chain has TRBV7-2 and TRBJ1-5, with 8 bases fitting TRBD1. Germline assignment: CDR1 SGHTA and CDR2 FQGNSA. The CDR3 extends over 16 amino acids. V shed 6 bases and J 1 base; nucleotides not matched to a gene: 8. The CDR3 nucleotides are TGTGCCAGCAGGAGAACAGGGGGTCAAAGCAATCAGCCCCAGCATTTT. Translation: CASRRTGGQSNQPQHF.

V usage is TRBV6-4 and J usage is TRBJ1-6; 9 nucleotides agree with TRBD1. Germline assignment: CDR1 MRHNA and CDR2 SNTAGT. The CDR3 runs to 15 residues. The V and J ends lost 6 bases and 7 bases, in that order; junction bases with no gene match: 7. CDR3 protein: CASSADRGDNSPLHF. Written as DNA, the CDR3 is TGTGCCAGCAGCGCCGACAGGGGGGACAATTCACCCCTCCACTTT.

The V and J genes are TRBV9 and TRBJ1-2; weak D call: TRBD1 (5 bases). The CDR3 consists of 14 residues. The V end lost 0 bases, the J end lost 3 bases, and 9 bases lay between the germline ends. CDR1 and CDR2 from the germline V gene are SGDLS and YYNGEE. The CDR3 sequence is CASSVETVDYGYTF. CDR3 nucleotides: TGTGCCAGCAGCGTAGAGACAGTCGACTATGGCTACACCTTC.

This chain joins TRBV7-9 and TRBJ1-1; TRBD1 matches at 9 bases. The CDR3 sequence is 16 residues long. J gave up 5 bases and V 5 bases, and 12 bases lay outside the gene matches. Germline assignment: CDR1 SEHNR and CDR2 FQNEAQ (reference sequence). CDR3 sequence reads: CASSHDRDRAKTEAFF. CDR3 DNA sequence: TGTGCCAGCAGCCACGACCGGGACAGGGCGAAGACTGAAGCTTTCTTT.

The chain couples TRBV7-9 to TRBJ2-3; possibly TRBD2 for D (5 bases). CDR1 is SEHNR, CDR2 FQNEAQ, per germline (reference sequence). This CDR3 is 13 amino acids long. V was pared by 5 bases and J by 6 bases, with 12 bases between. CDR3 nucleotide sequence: TGTGCCAGCAGCGCCCGGGGAGACGATACGCAGTATTTT. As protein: CASSARGDDTQYF. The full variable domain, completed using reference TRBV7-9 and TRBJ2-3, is DTGVSQNPRHKITKRGQNVTFRCDPISEHNRLYWYRQTLGQGPEFLTYFQNEAQLEKSRLLSDRFSAERPKGSFSTLEIQRTEQGDSAMYLCASSARGDDTQYFGPGTRLTVL.

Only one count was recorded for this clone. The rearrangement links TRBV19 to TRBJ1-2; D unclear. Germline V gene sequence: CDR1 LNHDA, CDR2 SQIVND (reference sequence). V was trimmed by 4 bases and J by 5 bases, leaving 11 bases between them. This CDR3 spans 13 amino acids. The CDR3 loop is CASSSDREYGYTF. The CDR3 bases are TGTGCCAGTAGTAGTGATAGGGAGTATGGCTACACCTTC.

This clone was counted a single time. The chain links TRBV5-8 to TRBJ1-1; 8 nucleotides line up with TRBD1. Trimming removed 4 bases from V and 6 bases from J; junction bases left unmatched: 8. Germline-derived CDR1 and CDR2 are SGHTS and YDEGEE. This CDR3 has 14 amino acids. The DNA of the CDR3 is TGTGCCAGCAGCCCAGGGGGCGCGAGGTCTGAAGCTTTCTTT. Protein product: CASSPGGARSEAFF.

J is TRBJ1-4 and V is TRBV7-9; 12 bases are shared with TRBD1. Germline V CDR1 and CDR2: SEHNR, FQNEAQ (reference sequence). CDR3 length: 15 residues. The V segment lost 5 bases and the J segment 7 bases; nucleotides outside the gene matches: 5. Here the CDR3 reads CASSPGTGGGEKLFF. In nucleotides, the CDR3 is TGTGCCAGCAGCCCAGGGACAGGGGGCGGTGAAAAACTGTTTTTT.

The CDR3 sequence: CASSWGLDSGELFF. The DNA for the CDR3 is TGCGCCAGCAGTTGGGGACTAGATTCCGGGGAGCTGTTTTTT. This sequence joins TRBV5-1 and TRBJ2-2; 8 bases line up with TRBD2. The germline V gene encodes CDR1 SGHRS and CDR2 YFSETQ. The J segment lost 6 bases and the V segment lost 5 bases, leaving 6 bases of the junction unmatched. The CDR3 has 14 residues.

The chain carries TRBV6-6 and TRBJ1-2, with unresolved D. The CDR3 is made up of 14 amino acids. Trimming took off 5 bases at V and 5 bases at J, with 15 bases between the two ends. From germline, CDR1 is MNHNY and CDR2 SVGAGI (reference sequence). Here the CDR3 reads CASSTSTVSYGYTF. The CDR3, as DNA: TGTGCCAGCAGTACCTCCACGGTTAGTTATGGCTACACCTTC.

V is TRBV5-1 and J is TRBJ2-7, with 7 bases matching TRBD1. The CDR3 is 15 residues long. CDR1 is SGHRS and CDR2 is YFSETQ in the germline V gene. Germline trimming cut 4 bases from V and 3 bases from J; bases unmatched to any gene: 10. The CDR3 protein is CASSITAGGDYEQYF. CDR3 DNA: TGCGCCAGCAGCATCACGGCAGGGGGAGACTACGAGCAGTACTTC.

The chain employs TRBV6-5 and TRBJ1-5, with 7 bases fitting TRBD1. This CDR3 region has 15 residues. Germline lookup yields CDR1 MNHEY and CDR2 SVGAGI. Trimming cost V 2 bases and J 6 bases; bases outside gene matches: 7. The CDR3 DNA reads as TGTGCCAGCAGTTACGGACAGGCAAACGGTCAGCCCCAGCATTTT. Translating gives CASSYGQANGQPQHF.